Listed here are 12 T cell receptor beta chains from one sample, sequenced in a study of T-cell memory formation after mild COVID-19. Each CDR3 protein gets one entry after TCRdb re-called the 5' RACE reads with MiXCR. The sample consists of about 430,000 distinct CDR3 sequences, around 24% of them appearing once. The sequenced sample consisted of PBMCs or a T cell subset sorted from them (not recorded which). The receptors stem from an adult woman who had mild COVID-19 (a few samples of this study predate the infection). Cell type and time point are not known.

In DNA form, the CDR3 reads TGTGCCAGCAGTGACTGCCGGGGCTTCCTCCCCTACGAGCAGTACTTC. This gives the protein CASSDCRGFLPYEQYF. The chain links TRBV6-4 to TRBJ2-7; possibly TRBD1 or TRBD2 for D (5 bases each). The CDR3 runs 16 residues. Trimming left V 1 base short and J 2 bases short, with 15 bases between. Per germline, CDR1 MRHNA and CDR2 SNTAGT.

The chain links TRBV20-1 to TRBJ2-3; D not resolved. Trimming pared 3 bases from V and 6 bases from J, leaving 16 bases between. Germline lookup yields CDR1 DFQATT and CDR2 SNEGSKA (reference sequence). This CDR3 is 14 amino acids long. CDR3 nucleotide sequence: TGCAGTGCTAGCTCTAGGATCTTTGGGGATACGCAGTATTTT. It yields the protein CSASSRIFGDTQYF.

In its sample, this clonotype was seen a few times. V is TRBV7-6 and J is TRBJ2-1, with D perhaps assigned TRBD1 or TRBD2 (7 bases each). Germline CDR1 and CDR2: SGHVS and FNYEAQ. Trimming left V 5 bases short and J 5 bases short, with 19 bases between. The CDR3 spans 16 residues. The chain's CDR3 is CASSSAGGTVHNEQFF. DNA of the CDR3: TGTGCCAGCAGCAGCGCCGGGGGGACAGTCCACAATGAGCAGTTCTTC.

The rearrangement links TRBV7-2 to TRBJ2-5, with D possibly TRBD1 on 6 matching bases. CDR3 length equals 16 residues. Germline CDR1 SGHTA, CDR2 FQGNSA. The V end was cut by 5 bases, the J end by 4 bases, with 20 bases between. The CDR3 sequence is CASSPRWAGDPETQYF. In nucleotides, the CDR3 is TGTGCCAGCAGCCCCCGGTGGGCAGGGGACCCAGAGACCCAGTACTTC.

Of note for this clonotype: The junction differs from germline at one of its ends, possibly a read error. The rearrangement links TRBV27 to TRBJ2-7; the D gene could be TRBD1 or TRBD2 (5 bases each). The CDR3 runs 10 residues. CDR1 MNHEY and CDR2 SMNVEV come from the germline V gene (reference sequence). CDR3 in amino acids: CASSRRGAHF. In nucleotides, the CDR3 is TGTGCCAGCAGTCGGAGAGGGGCGCACTTC.

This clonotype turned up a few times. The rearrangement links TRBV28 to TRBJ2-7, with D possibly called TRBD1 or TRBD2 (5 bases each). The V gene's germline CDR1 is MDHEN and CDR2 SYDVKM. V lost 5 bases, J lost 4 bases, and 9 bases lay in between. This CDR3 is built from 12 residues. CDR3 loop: CASSGTEYEQYF. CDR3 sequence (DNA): TGTGCCAGCAGTGGGACGGAGTACGAGCAGTACTTC. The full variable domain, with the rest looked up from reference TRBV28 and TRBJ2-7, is DVKVTQSSRYLVKRTGEKVFLECVQDMDHENMFWYRQDPGLGLRLIYFSYDVKMKEKGDIPEGYSVSREKKERFSLILESASTNQTSMYLCASSGTEYEQYFGPGTRLTVT.

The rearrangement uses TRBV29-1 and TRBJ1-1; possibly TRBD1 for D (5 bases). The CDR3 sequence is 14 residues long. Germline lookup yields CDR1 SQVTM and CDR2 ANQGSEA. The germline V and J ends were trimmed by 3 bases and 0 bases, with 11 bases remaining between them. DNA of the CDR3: TGCAGCGTTGAGGTGGCAGGGCTGAACACTGAAGCTTTCTTT. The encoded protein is CSVEVAGLNTEAFF.

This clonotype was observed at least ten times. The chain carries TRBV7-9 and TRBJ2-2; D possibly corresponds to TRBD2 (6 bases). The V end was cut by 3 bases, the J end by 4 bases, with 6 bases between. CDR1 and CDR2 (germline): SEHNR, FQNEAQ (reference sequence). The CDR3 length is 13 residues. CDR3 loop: CASSLGGTGELFF. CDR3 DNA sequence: TGTGCCAGCAGCTTGGGGGGCACCGGGGAGCTGTTTTTT.

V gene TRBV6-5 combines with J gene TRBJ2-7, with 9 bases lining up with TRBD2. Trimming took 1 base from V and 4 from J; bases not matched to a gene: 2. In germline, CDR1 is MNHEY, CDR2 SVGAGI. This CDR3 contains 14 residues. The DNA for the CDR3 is TGTGCCAGCAGTTACTTTAGCGGGAGTTACGAGCAGTACTTC. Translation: CASSYFSGSYEQYF.

The CDR3 region has the DNA TGTGCCAGCAGTGTGGGGACTCACACAGATACGCAGTATTTT. This sequence encodes CASSVGTHTDTQYF. This chain links TRBV6-4 with TRBJ2-3; D perhaps matches TRBD2 (6 bases). The CDR3 loop spans 14 amino acids. The V gene lost 4 bases and the J gene lost 2 bases, with 10 bases spanning the gap. CDR1 MRHNA and CDR2 SNTAGT come from the germline V gene.

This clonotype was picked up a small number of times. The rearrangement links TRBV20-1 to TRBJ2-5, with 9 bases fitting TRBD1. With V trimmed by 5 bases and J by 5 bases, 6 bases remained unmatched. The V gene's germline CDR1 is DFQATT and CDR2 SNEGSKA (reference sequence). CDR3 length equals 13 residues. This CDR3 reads CSAGWTGAETQYF. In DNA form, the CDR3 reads TGCAGTGCTGGGTGGACAGGGGCGGAGACCCAGTACTTC.

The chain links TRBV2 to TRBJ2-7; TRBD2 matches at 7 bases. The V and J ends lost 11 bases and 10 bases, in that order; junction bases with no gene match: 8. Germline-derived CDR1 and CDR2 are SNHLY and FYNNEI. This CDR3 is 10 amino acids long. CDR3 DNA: TGTGCCTCCGTGGGGGGGGGACAGTACTTC. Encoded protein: CASVGGGQYF.